Below are 17 T cell receptor beta chains sequenced from a single sample in a study of vaccination and CD4 T cells after COVID-19. Treatment defined: roughly 11-day PBMC culture with coronavirus spike peptide pools or control peptides (ViraFEST assay). Their antigens are not known. With the Oncomine TCR Beta short-read assay, DNA from cultured CD4+ T cells was sequenced. Each CDR3 protein gets one entry after TCRdb re-called the PCR reads with MiXCR. The table has some 16,000 distinct CDR3 sequences, approximately 53% seen once. The source was cultured CD4+ T cells from blood, collected after SARS-CoV-2 vaccination. These receptors came from a human donor with COVID-19.

The CDR3 DNA is TGTGCCAGCAGCCACTGGAGGGGACGGGATGGGGTCAGCAATCAGCCCCAGCATTTT. Its protein is CASSHWRGRDGVSNQPQHF. The rearrangement uses TRBV7-9 and TRBJ1-5; perhaps TRBD1 as D (5 bases). The CDR3 is 19 residues long. Germline values: CDR1 SEHNR, CDR2 FQNEAQ (reference sequence). V lost 5 bases to trimming and J lost 1 base, with 24 bases between them.

A single count supports this clonotype. At one end the junction does not follow the germline gene, possibly because of a read error. This chain connects TRBV7-8 to TRBJ2-7; 11 bases are shared with TRBD2. Germline lookup yields CDR1 SGHVS and CDR2 FQNEAQ. The CDR3 sequence is 14 residues long. The CDR3, as DNA: TGTGCCAGCAGCCGAACCGCACCGGGACTAGCGGTACACTTC. Its protein product is CASSRTAPGLAVHF.

The chain recombines TRBV6-1 with TRBJ2-5; TRBD2 matches 10 bases. The trim removed 6 bases at V and 0 bases at J, leaving 7 bases unmatched. This CDR3 is 16 amino acids long. Per germline, CDR1 MNHNS and CDR2 SASEGT. The CDR3 reads CASSPRLAGHQETQYF. CDR3 coding DNA: TGTGCCAGCAGCCCCAGACTAGCGGGTCACCAAGAGACCCAGTACTTC.

The chain combines TRBV20-1 with TRBJ2-3; 10 bases fit TRBD1. CDR3 length equals 19 residues. Germline assignment: CDR1 DFQATT and CDR2 SNEGSKA (reference sequence). V lost 4 bases, J lost 2 bases, and 18 bases stayed unmatched. In DNA, the CDR3 is TGCAGTGCTACCCCTCCGGGACAGGGGTTTTATGGCCACACAGATACGCAGTATTTT. Amino acid sequence: CSATPPGQGFYGHTDTQYF.

The genes are TRBV15 and TRBJ1-5; D not resolved. From germline, CDR1 is LNHNV and CDR2 YYDKDF (reference sequence). This CDR3 is built from 13 residues. V lost 0 bases to trimming and J lost 9 bases, with 9 bases between them. The DNA of the CDR3 is TGTGCCACCAGCAGAGATTTCCGCCCGCCCCAGCATTTT. It is translated as CATSRDFRPPQHF.

The gene calls are TRBV18 and TRBJ1-2; D is unresolved. Germline CDR1 reads KGHSH; CDR2 reads LQKENI. The V and J ends lost 3 bases and 8 bases respectively, with 13 bases between them. This CDR3 has 13 amino acids. CDR3 region: CASSPSGMKGYTF. The CDR3 coding sequence is TGTGCCAGCTCACCTTCGGGTATGAAGGGCTACACCTTC.

This chain links TRBV6-5 with TRBJ1-3, with D perhaps matching TRBD1 (6 bases). V lost 4 bases and J lost 0, with 10 bases in between. The CDR3 is 15 amino acids. Germline V lookup: CDR1 MNHEY, CDR2 SVGAGI. As DNA, the CDR3 is TGTGCCAGCAGTTCAACAGGGTCCTCTGGAAACACCATATATTTT. This sequence encodes CASSSTGSSGNTIYF.

This sequence joins TRBV27 and TRBJ2-3; D is unresolved. The germline V and J ends were trimmed by 0 bases and 5 bases, with 6 bases remaining between them. Germline CDR1 reads MNHEY; CDR2 reads SMNVEV (reference sequence). The CDR3 runs to 13 residues. CDR3 nucleotide sequence: TGTGCCAGCAGTTTATCCCAGATAGATACGCAGTATTTT. This codes for CASSLSQIDTQYF.

The V gene is TRBV29-1, the J gene TRBJ1-5; the D is unclear. This CDR3 region has 12 residues. V lost 6 bases, J lost 6 bases, and 12 bases lay in between. Germline CDR1 and CDR2: SQVTM and ANQGSEA. The chain's CDR3 is CSVSPPSQPQHF. CDR3 sequence (DNA): TGCAGCGTGTCCCCACCGAGTCAGCCCCAGCATTTT.

The chain joins TRBV27 to TRBJ2-7, with D perhaps matching TRBD1 (6 bases). Germline V CDR1 and CDR2: MNHEY, SMNVEV (reference sequence). Trimming shortened V by 6 bases and J by 2 bases, and 17 bases separated the two germline ends. The CDR3 extends over 15 amino acids. The CDR3 spells CASRTSRQVPYEQYF. The CDR3 nucleotides are TGTGCCAGCAGGACCTCCCGACAGGTCCCCTACGAGCAGTACTTC.

A few counts support this clonotype. This chain connects TRBV6-8 to TRBJ1-2, with 7 nucleotides matching TRBD1. The V segment lost 9 bases and the J segment 6 bases; nucleotides outside the gene matches: 13. This CDR3 region has 14 residues. CDR1 MNHGY and CDR2 SAAAGT come from the germline V gene. CDR3 nucleotide sequence: TGTGCCAGGGCTTGGACAGGAGGACATGATGGCTACACCTTC. Amino acid sequence: CARAWTGGHDGYTF.

This rearrangement joins TRBV6-1 to TRBJ1-3; D might be TRBD1 (5 bases). V lost 6 bases and J 0 bases, leaving 12 bases between the germline ends. Germline CDR1 reads MNHNS; CDR2 reads SASEGT. The CDR3 has 15 residues. The CDR3 region is CASSKGRNSGNTIYF. Written as DNA, the CDR3 is TGTGCCAGCAGCAAGGGACGGAACTCTGGAAACACCATATATTTT.

This chain links TRBV5-1 with TRBJ2-2; D gene uncertain. CDR3 length: 15 amino acids. Germline V gene lookup returns CDR1 SGHRS and CDR2 YFSETQ. Trimming stripped 0 bases from V and 0 bases from J, with 6 bases between. CDR3 loop: CASSLVGTNTGELFF. In DNA form, the CDR3 reads TGCGCCAGCAGCTTGGTAGGGACGAACACCGGGGAGCTGTTTTTT.

The CDR3 spells CASSPVKAGGPTDTQYF. DNA for the CDR3: TGTGCCAGCTCACCCGTTAAGGCGGGGGGGCCCACAGATACGCAGTATTTT. The V gene is TRBV18, the J gene TRBJ2-3, with 9 bases matching TRBD2. The ends lost 3 bases at V and 2 bases at J; junction bases unmatched: 9. This CDR3 spans 17 amino acids. Germline V gene lookup returns CDR1 KGHSH and CDR2 LQKENI. The complete variable domain, with remaining parts taken from reference TRBV18 and TRBJ2-3, reads NAGVMQNPRHLVRRRGQEARLRCSPMKGHSHVYWYRQLPEEGLKFMVYLQKENIIDESGMPKERFSAEFPKEGPSILRIQQVVRGDSAAYFCASSPVKAGGPTDTQYFGPGTRLTVL.

This clonotype was counted a few times. The chain joins TRBV30 to TRBJ1-2, with 9 positions matching TRBD1. Germline V gene lookup returns CDR1 GTSNPN and CDR2 SVGIG (reference sequence). CDR3 size: 14 residues. The ends lost 3 bases at V and 5 bases at J; junction bases unmatched: 7. DNA for the CDR3: TGTGCCTGGAGCCCGAAGACAGGGGGGTATGGCTACACCTTC. Its protein is CAWSPKTGGYGYTF. Full variable domain (rest looked up from reference TRBV30 and TRBJ1-2): SQTIHQWPATLVQPVGSPLSLECTVEGTSNPNLYWYRQAAGRGLQLLFYSVGIGQISSEVPQNLSASRPQDRQFILSSKKLLLSDSGFYLCAWSPKTGGYGYTFGSGTRLTVV.

V gene TRBV15 combines with J gene TRBJ2-6; no reliable D call. This CDR3 is built from 18 residues. Between the trimmed V and J ends, which lost 3 bases and 2 bases, there was a span of 17 bases. CDR1 is LNHNV, CDR2 YYDKDF, per germline (reference sequence). Here the CDR3 reads CATSRIHGVGPGANVLTF. The CDR3, as DNA: TGTGCCACCAGCAGGATACATGGAGTCGGGCCTGGGGCCAACGTCCTGACTTTC.

By frequency in the sample, this clonotype is medium-sized. The chain uses TRBV5-1 and TRBJ2-2; D might be TRBD1 (5 bases). CDR1 is SGHRS and CDR2 is YFSETQ in the germline V gene. The CDR3 loop spans 15 amino acids. Trimming pared 1 base from V and 2 bases from J, leaving 9 bases between. The CDR3 loop reads CASSLQGSNTGELFF. CDR3 nucleotide sequence: TGCGCCAGCAGCTTGCAGGGCTCTAACACCGGGGAGCTGTTTTTT.